The next 14 T cell receptor beta chains were all read from a single sample in a study of cytomegalovirus exposure and HLA in healthy donors. The primer mix had 60 Vbeta and 13 Jbeta primers. Data came from immunoSEQ multiplex PCR; TCRdb stores just in-frame clones and leaves some out. The sample yields some 190,000 clones, 70% to 80% seen once. Sequencing input: PBMCs. The receptors were gathered from a young man in good health and CMV-seronegative.

This chain connects TRBV29-1 to TRBJ1-2; 8 bases match TRBD1. This CDR3 is 12 amino acids long. Trimming at V came to 4 bases and at J to 7 bases, leaving 5 bases not matched to a gene. In germline, CDR1 is SQVTM, CDR2 ANQGSEA. The CDR3 DNA is TGCAGCGTTGCAAGACAGGGGAGTGGCTACACCTTC. The encoded protein is CSVARQGSGYTF.

This chain connects TRBV6-1 to TRBJ1-2, with 7 bases that match TRBD1. Germline V CDR1 and CDR2: MNHNS, SASEGT. V lost 0 bases to trimming and J lost 1 base; unmatched junction nucleotides: 2. The CDR3 has 15 amino acids. CDR3 in amino acids: CASSEAGQLNYGYTF. CDR3 bases: TGTGCCAGCAGTGAAGCGGGACAGCTTAACTATGGCTACACCTTC.

This chain joins TRBV7-2 and TRBJ2-7; 12 bases map to TRBD2. The CDR3 extends over 15 amino acids. V was pared by 1 base and J by 3 bases, with 1 base of the junction left unmatched. Looked up from germline, CDR1 is SGHTA and CDR2 is FQGNSA. For the CDR3, the DNA is TGTGCCAGCAGCTTAGTGACTAGCGGGAGCTACGAGCAGTACTTC. It codes for CASSLVTSGSYEQYF.

The CDR3 loop is CASSLYITSNQPQHF. The CDR3 DNA reads as TGTGCCAGCAGTTTGTACATCACTAGCAATCAGCCCCAGCATTTT. This chain joins TRBV28 and TRBJ1-5; D unclear. The CDR3 is 15 amino acids. CDR1 is MDHEN and CDR2 is SYDVKM in the germline V gene. The germline V and J ends were trimmed by 3 bases and 0 bases, with 9 bases remaining between them.

The chain combines TRBV10-3 with TRBJ2-2, with a tentative D call TRBD2 (5 bases). The V end lost 6 bases, the J end lost 0 bases, and 14 bases lay between the germline ends. The CDR3 is made up of 16 amino acids. Germline assignment: CDR1 ENHRY and CDR2 SYGVKD. The CDR3 is CAISLKRTANTGELFF. DNA of the CDR3: TGTGCCATCAGCCTTAAGAGGACTGCGAACACCGGGGAGCTGTTTTTT.

Comments on this clone: At one of its ends the junction is not consistent with the germline gene, which may arise from a read error. The chain links TRBV30 to TRBJ2-1; D perhaps matches TRBD1 (6 bases). CDR3 length equals 11 residues. Germline V gene lookup returns CDR1 GTSNPN and CDR2 SVGIG (reference sequence). The CDR3 spells CAWGTHNEQFF. DNA of the CDR3: TGTGCCTGGGGGACACACAATGAACAGTTCTTC. Supplemented by reference TRBV30 and TRBJ2-1, the full variable domain reads SQTIHQWPATLVQPVGSPLSLECTVEGTSNPNLYWYRQAAGRGLQLLFYSVGIGQISSEVPQNLSASRPQDRQFILSSKKLLLSDSGFYLCAWGTHNEQFFGPGTRLTVL.

The chain uses TRBV6-5 and TRBJ1-2, with D perhaps TRBD1 (5 bases). The length of the CDR3 is 14 residues. The germline gives CDR1 MNHEY, CDR2 SVGAGI. The germline V and J ends were trimmed by 0 bases and 8 bases, with 13 bases remaining between them. This CDR3 is CASSYSGGVEGYTF. Here the CDR3 DNA reads TGTGCCAGCAGTTACTCGGGGGGGGTAGAAGGCTACACCTTC.

The chain is built from TRBV5-5 and TRBJ1-1; no firm D call. There are 18 residues in the CDR3. Germline values: CDR1 SGHKS, CDR2 YYEKEE (reference sequence). Trimming removed 1 base from V and 0 bases from J, with 19 bases in between. The DNA of the CDR3 is TGTGCCAGCAGCTTGCTCTGGCAGACGCGGCGGATGAACACTGAAGCTTTCTTT. Encoded protein: CASSLLWQTRRMNTEAFF.

The chain employs TRBV5-6 and TRBJ1-4; D unresolved. V lost 3 bases to trimming and J lost 0 bases, with 15 bases between them. Germline V lookup: CDR1 SGHDT, CDR2 YYEEEE. CDR3 length equals 17 residues. CDR3 nucleotide sequence: TGTGCCAGCAGCTCCAGCGGGAGGATGGCAACTAATGAAAAACTGTTTTTT. Translated, it gives CASSSSGRMATNEKLFF.

The V gene is TRBV7-8, the J gene TRBJ2-1; TRBD2 matches 7 bases. The CDR3 runs 16 residues. V trimming: 5 bases; J trimming: 0 bases; junction bases outside the gene matches: 7. Germline CDR1 is SGHVS and CDR2 is FQNEAQ. This chain's CDR3 is CASSLRTGGSYNEQFF. The CDR3 DNA reads as TGTGCCAGCAGCCTAAGAACGGGGGGCTCCTACAATGAGCAGTTCTTC.

The chain uses TRBV7-9 and TRBJ2-3; TRBD1 agrees at 7 bases. The CDR3 runs to 15 residues. J lost 2 bases, V lost 5 bases, and 7 bases had no gene match. Germline V gene sequence: CDR1 SEHNR, CDR2 FQNEAQ (reference sequence). The CDR3 protein is CASSDRDRYTDTQYF. For the CDR3, the DNA is TGTGCCAGCAGCGACCGGGACAGATACACAGATACGCAGTATTTT.

The V and J genes are TRBV2 and TRBJ2-1, with 9 positions matching TRBD1. The germline gives CDR1 SNHLY, CDR2 FYNNEI. The CDR3 is 14 residues long. The V segment lost 4 bases and the J segment 3 bases; nucleotides outside the gene matches: 1. The CDR3 nucleotides read TGTGCCAGCAGTGGACAGGGGGTCTACAATGAGCAGTTCTTC. Translated, it gives CASSGQGVYNEQFF. The complete variable domain, with remaining parts taken from reference TRBV2 and TRBJ2-1, reads EPEVTQTPSHQVTQMGQEVILRCVPISNHLYFYWYRQILGQKVEFLVSFYNNEISEKSEIFDDQFSVERPDGSNFTLKIRSTKLEDSAMYFCASSGQGVYNEQFFGPGTRLTVL.

The rearrangement joins TRBV7-8 to TRBJ2-1, with 15 nucleotides matching TRBD2. Trimming cost V 6 bases and J 9 bases; bases outside gene matches: 9. There are 16 residues in the CDR3. CDR1 and CDR2 (germline): SGHVS, FQNEAQ. This chain's CDR3 is CASSPRTSGGASEQFF. The CDR3 region has the DNA TGTGCCAGCAGTCCGCGGACTAGCGGGGGGGCCAGTGAGCAGTTCTTC.

The rearrangement joins TRBV30 to TRBJ2-7; 15 nucleotides align to TRBD2. The J segment lost 6 bases and the V segment lost 1 base, leaving 4 bases of the junction unmatched. Per the germline V gene, CDR1 is GTSNPN and CDR2 is SVGIG (reference sequence). CDR3 length: 15 residues. The CDR3 coding sequence is TGTGCCTGGAGTGCAAGGGGACTAGCGGGGGGCGAGCAGTACTTC. It is translated as CAWSARGLAGGEQYF.